One and the same sample provided the 24 T cell receptor beta chains below, sequenced in a study of long-term antiretroviral therapy in people with HIV. Investigators performed immunoSEQ version v3.0 at survey level. Assay used: immunoSEQ multiplex PCR; TCRdb lists only in-frame clones, some missing. The sample has about 22,000 clones; approximately 86% are singletons. Specimen: unsorted PBMCs, collected 1.3 years after starting antiretroviral therapy. Receptor source: a man in his fifties or sixties with HIV.

The chain couples TRBV19 to TRBJ1-1; the D is unclear. The V end was cut by 1 base, the J end by 0 bases, with 6 bases between. This CDR3 comprises 14 residues. Germline V gene sequence: CDR1 LNHDA, CDR2 SQIVND (reference sequence). CDR3 bases: TGTGCCAGTAGTATAGGGCAGCTGAACACTGAAGCTTTCTTT. Its translation is CASSIGQLNTEAFF.

V gene TRBV9 combines with J gene TRBJ2-5; TRBD2 matches at 9 bases. From germline, CDR1 is SGDLS and CDR2 YYNGEE. The CDR3 totals 21 residues. V was clipped by 2 bases and J by 2 bases; unmatched bases: 22. The CDR3 loop reads CASSVETGGYWGGRGQETQYF. CDR3 coding DNA: TGTGCCAGCAGCGTCGAAACTGGAGGGTATTGGGGCGGGAGGGGACAAGAGACCCAGTACTTC. Filled out from reference TRBV9 and TRBJ2-5, the complete variable domain reads DSGVTQTPKHLITATGQRVTLRCSPRSGDLSVYWYQQSLDQGLQFLIQYYNGEERAKGNILERFSAQQFPDLHSELNLSSLELGDSALYFCASSVETGGYWGGRGQETQYFGPGTRLLVL.

The chain is built from TRBV11-2 and TRBJ2-5; 8 bases agree with TRBD2. This CDR3 has 14 residues. The V gene's germline CDR1 is SGHAT and CDR2 FQNNGV. The trim removed 3 bases at V and 1 base at J, leaving 1 base unmatched. CDR3: CASSFSGAQETQYF. In nucleotides, the CDR3 is TGTGCCAGCAGCTTTAGCGGGGCCCAAGAGACCCAGTACTTC.

This clone occurred once. This chain connects TRBV6-1 to TRBJ2-1; 7 bases are a match to TRBD2. The junction had 2 bases not matched to a gene; V was cut back by 0 bases and J by 6 bases. The CDR3 has 14 residues. The V gene's germline CDR1 is MNHNS and CDR2 SASEGT. DNA for the CDR3: TGTGCCAGCAGTGAAGCGGGAGGGGTCAATGAGCAGTTCTTC. Translation: CASSEAGGVNEQFF.

The chain links TRBV20-1 to TRBJ2-1; D may be TRBD2 (5 bases). Germline CDR1 reads DFQATT; CDR2 reads SNEGSKA (reference sequence). Trimming took off 1 base at V and 9 bases at J, with 7 bases between the two ends. This CDR3 spans 11 amino acids. CDR3 in DNA: TGCAGTGCTAGAGGGGAGCGTGAGCAGTTCTTC. Encoded protein: CSARGEREQFF.

The chain employs TRBV4-1 and TRBJ1-4, with 8 bases that match TRBD1. The CDR3 runs to 13 residues. V trimming: 8 bases; J trimming: 13 bases; junction bases outside the gene matches: 12. The V gene's germline CDR1 is MGHRA and CDR2 YSYEKL. The CDR3 DNA reads TGCGCCAGCCGCACAAGGCGAACAGGGGGACTGTTTTTT. Amino acid sequence: CASRTRRTGGLFF.

The J gene is TRBJ2-5, the V gene TRBV2; the D is unclear. This CDR3 has 14 amino acids. V was clipped by 2 bases and J by 5 bases, with 12 bases between them. Germline V gene sequence: CDR1 SNHLY, CDR2 FYNNEI. DNA for the CDR3: TGTGCCAGCAGTGAACAGGCAATAGGGGAGACCCAGTACTTC. It encodes CASSEQAIGETQYF.

The CDR3 loop reads CASSFGQGPDTQYF. The CDR3 DNA sequence: TGCGCCAGCAGCTTTGGGCAGGGACCAGATACGCAGTATTTT. The V gene is TRBV5-1, the J gene TRBJ2-3; D could derive from TRBD1 or TRBD2 (5 bases each). Germline V gene data show CDR1 as SGHRS and CDR2 as YFSETQ. The V gene lost 2 bases and the J gene lost 4 bases, with 11 bases spanning the gap. CDR3 length: 14 residues.

The V gene is TRBV19, the J gene TRBJ2-7, with 7 bases aligning to TRBD2. The CDR3 sequence is 15 residues long. V shed 0 bases, J shed 2 bases, and the junction held 4 bases outside the gene matches. The germline gives CDR1 LNHDA, CDR2 SQIVND (reference sequence). CDR3 DNA: TGTGCCAGTAGTATAGACGGCGGGGGACCCTACGAGCAGTACTTC. Translated, it gives CASSIDGGGPYEQYF. Variable domain in full (rest from reference TRBV19 and TRBJ2-7): DGGITQSPKYLFRKEGQNVTLSCEQNLNHDAMYWYRQDPGQGLRLIYYSQIVNDFQKGDIAEGYSVSREKKESFPLTVTSAQKNPTAFYLCASSIDGGGPYEQYFGPGTRLTVT.

V is TRBV25-1 and J is TRBJ2-7; either TRBD1 or TRBD2 may supply D (5 bases each). CDR3 length: 13 amino acids. CDR1 MGHDK and CDR2 SYGVNS come from the germline V gene. Trimming removed 9 bases at V and 8 bases at J, with 20 bases between. This chain's CDR3 is CASEDTLDFKQYF. Here the CDR3 DNA reads TGTGCCAGTGAGGACACCCTGGACTTTAAGCAGTACTTC.

The V call is TRBV5-6, the J call TRBJ2-1; the D is unclear. CDR3 length: 16 amino acids. V was shortened by 0 bases and J by 7 bases, with 17 bases between the two germline ends. Germline V gene data show CDR1 as SGHDT and CDR2 as YYEEEE. The CDR3 bases are TGTGCCAGCAGCTTGGGGGGTTCGACTGGAAAGAATGAGCAGTTCTTC. Translating gives CASSLGGSTGKNEQFF.

The chain couples TRBV11-2 to TRBJ2-3; D unclear. The V gene lost 8 bases and the J gene lost 2 bases, with 14 bases spanning the gap. The CDR3 loop spans 14 amino acids. Looked up from germline, CDR1 is SGHAT and CDR2 is FQNNGV. CDR3 loop: CASDRRHVTDTQYF. The CDR3 DNA follows: TGTGCCAGCGACCGCAGGCATGTCACAGATACGCAGTATTTT.

J is TRBJ1-5 and V is TRBV19, with 9 positions matching TRBD1. Germline CDR1 is LNHDA and CDR2 is SQIVND (reference sequence). The ends lost 5 bases at V and 7 bases at J; junction bases unmatched: 9. The CDR3 sequence is 15 residues long. CDR3 bases: TGTGCCAGTAGTCCAACCACAGGGGGCGGGCAGCCCCAGCATTTT. This codes for CASSPTTGGGQPQHF.

The V and J genes are TRBV7-6 and TRBJ2-3, with D uncertain. Between the trimmed V and J ends, which lost 5 bases and 2 bases, there was a span of 2 bases. Germline-derived CDR1 and CDR2 are SGHVS and FNYEAQ. The CDR3 length is 11 residues. DNA for the CDR3: TGTGCCAGCAGCACCACAGATACGCAGTATTTT. Protein: CASSTTDTQYF.

The rearrangement uses TRBV18 and TRBJ2-7; TRBD1 is a possible D gene (6 bases). This CDR3 contains 14 residues. Germline values: CDR1 KGHSH, CDR2 LQKENI. V gave up 3 bases and J gave up 6 bases, with 15 bases separating them. CDR3 in amino acids: CASSPIQQGFEQYF. The DNA of the CDR3 is TGTGCCAGCTCACCCATCCAACAGGGCTTCGAGCAGTACTTC.

The chain carries TRBV6-1 and TRBJ2-3; 10 bases are a match to TRBD2. The CDR3 contains 15 residues. The V and J ends lost 3 bases and 6 bases, in that order; junction bases with no gene match: 6. Germline loops: CDR1 MNHNS, CDR2 SASEGT. CDR3 coding DNA: TGTGCCAGCAGTGAGTTAGCGGGGGGAGGGGATACGCAGTATTTT. It yields the protein CASSELAGGGDTQYF.

The J gene is TRBJ2-7, the V gene TRBV7-9; 8 bases are a match to TRBD2. Trimming removed 4 bases from V and 2 bases from J; junction bases left unmatched: 10. Germline lookup yields CDR1 SEHNR and CDR2 FQNEAQ (reference sequence). The CDR3 is made up of 16 amino acids. CDR3 bases: TGTGCCAGCAGCTCCCCGGCGGGGGGCGGACCCTACGAGCAGTACTTC. Protein product: CASSSPAGGGPYEQYF.

The rearrangement uses TRBV6-5 and TRBJ2-7; no firm D call. CDR3 length: 14 residues. V was trimmed by 2 bases and J by 3 bases, leaving 11 bases between them. The germline CDR1 and CDR2 sequences are MNHEY and SVGAGI. CDR3 region: CASSYNSLYYEQYF. In DNA, the CDR3 is TGTGCCAGCAGTTACAACAGTTTATACTACGAGCAGTACTTC.

The rearrangement uses TRBV7-2 and TRBJ1-3, with D unresolved. CDR1 and CDR2 from the germline V gene are SGHTA and FQGNSA. Deletions cut 1 base from V and 0 bases from J, with 4 bases between. This CDR3 has 14 residues. The CDR3 region is CASSLGVSGNTIYF. The CDR3 DNA reads as TGTGCCAGCAGCTTAGGGGTCTCTGGAAACACCATATATTTT.

The V call is TRBV30, the J call TRBJ1-3, with no clear D. CDR1 and CDR2 from the germline V gene are GTSNPN and SVGIG (reference sequence). V was clipped by 1 base and J by 3 bases, with 7 bases between them. This CDR3 comprises 13 residues. CDR3 loop: CAWSGQIGNTIYF. CDR3 sequence (DNA): TGTGCCTGGAGTGGGCAGATTGGAAACACCATATATTTT. Supplemented by reference TRBV30 and TRBJ1-3, the full variable domain reads SQTIHQWPATLVQPVGSPLSLECTVEGTSNPNLYWYRQAAGRGLQLLFYSVGIGQISSEVPQNLSASRPQDRQFILSSKKLLLSDSGFYLCAWSGQIGNTIYFGEGSWLTVV.

The chain carries TRBV4-1 and TRBJ2-5; D may match TRBD1 or TRBD2 (6 bases each). This CDR3 is 14 amino acids long. Germline V lookup: CDR1 MGHRA, CDR2 YSYEKL. V lost 1 base and J 4 bases, leaving 10 bases between the germline ends. The CDR3 sequence is CASSQVGGRETQYF. CDR3 bases: TGCGCCAGCAGCCAAGTTGGGGGGCGAGAGACCCAGTACTTC.

In its sample, this clone was seen a few times. The V call is TRBV7-3, the J call TRBJ2-1; 13 positions agree with TRBD2. This CDR3 is 16 amino acids long. Per the germline V gene, CDR1 is SGHTA and CDR2 is FQGTGA. The V and J ends lost 6 bases and 9 bases, in that order; junction bases with no gene match: 11. In DNA form, the CDR3 reads TGTGCCAGCAGTATCCAAACTAGCGGGGGGGCCAGTGAGCAGTTCTTC. Its translation is CASSIQTSGGASEQFF.

The chain joins TRBV29-1 to TRBJ1-6; weak D call: TRBD1 (6 bases). V was pared by 6 bases and J by 7 bases, with 13 bases between. Germline V gene lookup returns CDR1 SQVTM and CDR2 ANQGSEA. The CDR3 totals 13 residues. CDR3 residues: CSVLQGVNSPLHF. For the CDR3, the DNA is TGCAGCGTATTACAGGGTGTGAATTCACCCCTCCACTTT.

The genes are TRBV5-1 and TRBJ2-5; 9 positions agree with TRBD1. The germline CDR1 and CDR2 sequences are SGHRS and YFSETQ. The CDR3 totals 14 residues. The J segment lost 5 bases and the V segment lost 4 bases, leaving 6 bases of the junction unmatched. The CDR3 spells CASSAQGAGETQYF. CDR3 nucleotide sequence: TGCGCCAGCAGCGCACAGGGGGCAGGGGAGACCCAGTACTTC.